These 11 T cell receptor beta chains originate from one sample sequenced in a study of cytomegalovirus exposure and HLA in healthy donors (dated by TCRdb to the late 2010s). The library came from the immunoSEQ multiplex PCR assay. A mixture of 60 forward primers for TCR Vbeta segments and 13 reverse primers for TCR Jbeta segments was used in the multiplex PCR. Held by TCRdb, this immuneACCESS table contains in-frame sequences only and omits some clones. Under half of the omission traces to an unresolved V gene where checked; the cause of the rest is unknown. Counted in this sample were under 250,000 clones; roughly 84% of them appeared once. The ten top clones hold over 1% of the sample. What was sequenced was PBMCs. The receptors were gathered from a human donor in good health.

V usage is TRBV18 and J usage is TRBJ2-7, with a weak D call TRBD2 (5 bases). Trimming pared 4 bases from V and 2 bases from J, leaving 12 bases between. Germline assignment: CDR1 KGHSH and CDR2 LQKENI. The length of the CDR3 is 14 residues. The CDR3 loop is CASSLRTGTYEQYF. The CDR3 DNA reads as TGTGCCAGCTCACTCAGGACGGGAACCTACGAGCAGTACTTC.

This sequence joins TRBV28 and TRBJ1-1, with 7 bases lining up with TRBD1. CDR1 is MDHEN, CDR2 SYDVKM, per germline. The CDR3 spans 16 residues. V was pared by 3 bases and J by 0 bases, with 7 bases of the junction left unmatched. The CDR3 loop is CASSLLTGPMNTEAFF. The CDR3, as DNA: TGTGCCAGCAGTTTGCTGACAGGGCCCATGAACACTGAAGCTTTCTTT.

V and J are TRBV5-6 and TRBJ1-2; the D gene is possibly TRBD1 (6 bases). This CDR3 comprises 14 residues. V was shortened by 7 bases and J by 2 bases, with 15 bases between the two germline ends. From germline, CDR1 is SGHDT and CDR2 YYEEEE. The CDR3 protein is CASEQGPLNYGYTF. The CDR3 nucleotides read TGTGCCAGCGAACAGGGACCCCTGAACTATGGCTACACCTTC.

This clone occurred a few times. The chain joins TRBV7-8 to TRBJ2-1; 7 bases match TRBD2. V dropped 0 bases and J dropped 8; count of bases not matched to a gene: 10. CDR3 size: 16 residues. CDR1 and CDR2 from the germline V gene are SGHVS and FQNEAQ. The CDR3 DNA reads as TGTGCCAGCAGCTTAGCTACTGGACTAGATGTTTATGAGCAGTTCTTC. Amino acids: CASSLATGLDVYEQFF. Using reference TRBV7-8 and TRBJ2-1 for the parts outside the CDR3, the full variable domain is GAGVSQSPRYKVAKRGQDVALRCDPISGHVSLFWYQQALGQGPEFLTYFQNEAQLDKSGLPSDRFFAERPEGSVSTLKIQRTQQEDSAVYLCASSLATGLDVYEQFFGPGTRLTVL.

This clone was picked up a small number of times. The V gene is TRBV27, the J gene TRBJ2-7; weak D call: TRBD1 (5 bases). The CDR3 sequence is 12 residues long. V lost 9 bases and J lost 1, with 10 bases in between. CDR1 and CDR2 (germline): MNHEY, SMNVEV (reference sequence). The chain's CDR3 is CASGAWSYEQYF. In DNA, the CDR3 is TGTGCCAGTGGGGCCTGGTCCTACGAGCAGTACTTC.

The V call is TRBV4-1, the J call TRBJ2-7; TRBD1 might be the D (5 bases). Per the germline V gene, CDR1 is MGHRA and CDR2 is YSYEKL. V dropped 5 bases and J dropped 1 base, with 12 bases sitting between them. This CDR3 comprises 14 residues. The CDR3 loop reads CASSKGATSYEQYF. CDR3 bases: TGCGCCAGCAGCAAAGGGGCTACATCCTACGAGCAGTACTTC.

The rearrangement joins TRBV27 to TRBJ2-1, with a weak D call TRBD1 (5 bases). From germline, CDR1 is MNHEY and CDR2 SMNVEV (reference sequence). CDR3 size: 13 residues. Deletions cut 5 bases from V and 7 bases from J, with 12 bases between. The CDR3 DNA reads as TGTGCCAGCAGTCTGGGGCTTGTTAATGAGCAGTTCTTC. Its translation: CASSLGLVNEQFF.

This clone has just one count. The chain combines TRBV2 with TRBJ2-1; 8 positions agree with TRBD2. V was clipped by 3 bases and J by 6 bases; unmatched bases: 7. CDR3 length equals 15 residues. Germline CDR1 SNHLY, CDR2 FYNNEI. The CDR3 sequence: CASSDWAGGGNEQFF. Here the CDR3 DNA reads TGTGCCAGCAGTGATTGGGCGGGAGGCGGCAATGAGCAGTTCTTC.

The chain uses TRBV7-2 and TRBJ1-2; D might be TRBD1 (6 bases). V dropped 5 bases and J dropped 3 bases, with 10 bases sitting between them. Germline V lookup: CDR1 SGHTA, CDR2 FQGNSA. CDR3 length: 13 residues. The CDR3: CASSARTDYGYTF. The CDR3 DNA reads TGTGCCAGCAGCGCCCGGACAGACTATGGCTACACCTTC.

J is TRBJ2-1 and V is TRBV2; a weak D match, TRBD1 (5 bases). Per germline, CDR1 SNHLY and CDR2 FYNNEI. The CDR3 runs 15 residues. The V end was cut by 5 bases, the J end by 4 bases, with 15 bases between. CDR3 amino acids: CASSSWPPGYNEQFF. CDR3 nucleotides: TGTGCCAGCAGTTCATGGCCTCCAGGGTACAATGAGCAGTTCTTC.

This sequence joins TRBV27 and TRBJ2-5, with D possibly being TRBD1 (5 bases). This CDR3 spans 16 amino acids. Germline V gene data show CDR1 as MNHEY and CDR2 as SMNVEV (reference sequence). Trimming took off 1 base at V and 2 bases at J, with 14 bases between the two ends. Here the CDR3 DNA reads TGTGCCAGCAGTTTATACCCCGGGCAGGGACAAGAGACCCAGTACTTC. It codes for CASSLYPGQGQETQYF.